This T cell receptor (beta chain) appears in the sequencing data of a study of blood T cell repertoires in COVID-19. Whole-study context: Specimens from acute and convalescent COVID-19 originated in the United States, Italy and Spain. Nucleic acid was either cDNA or gDNA, and it came from T cells, B-cell-depleted T cells, or PBMCs.

Original data processing: Using reference gene primer amplification, nucleated cell counts were estimated. Clones were read by immunoSEQ multiplex PCR, and TCRdb kept only the in-frame ones, dropping some. The V and J calls and clone size are taken from that table; D and trimming were inferred from the DNA. This table holds 36,000 or so clones, roughly nine tenths found once. This CDR3 region has 15 residues. V lost 0 bases, J lost 6 bases, and 12 bases lay in between. CDR1 is MNHNS, CDR2 SASEGT, per germline. Source material: peripheral blood. The chain is built from TRBV6-1 and TRBJ1-5; a weak D match, TRBD1 (6 bases). This TCR was sampled from a human donor in a cohort sampled during active COVID-19. CDR3 residues: CASSEAGGAGQPQHF. The CDR3 DNA sequence: TGTGCCAGCAGTGAAGCTGGGGGGGCAGGTCAGCCCCAGCATTTT.